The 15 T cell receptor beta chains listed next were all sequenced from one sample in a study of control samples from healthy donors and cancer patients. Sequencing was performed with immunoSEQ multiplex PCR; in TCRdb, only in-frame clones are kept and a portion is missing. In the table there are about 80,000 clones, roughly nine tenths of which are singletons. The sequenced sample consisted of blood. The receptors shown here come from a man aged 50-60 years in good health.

CDR3 nucleotide sequence: TGTGCCAGCTCACCGACTAGCGGGGGGGCCTACGAGCAGTACTTC. Translated, it gives CASSPTSGGAYEQYF. This chain uses TRBV18 with TRBJ2-7; 14 nucleotides agree with TRBD2. The germline V gene encodes CDR1 KGHSH and CDR2 LQKENI. The V gene end was trimmed by 3 bases and the J gene end by 2 bases; junction bases not matched to a gene: 0. CDR3 length: 15 residues.

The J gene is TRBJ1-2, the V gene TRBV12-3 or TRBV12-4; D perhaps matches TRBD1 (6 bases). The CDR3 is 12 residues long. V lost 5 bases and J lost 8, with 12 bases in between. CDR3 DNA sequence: TGTGCCAGCAGTCCGGTCAGGGGCGGCTACACCTTC. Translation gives CASSPVRGGYTF.

The CDR3 sequence: CASSYSSSGANVLTF. Here the CDR3 DNA reads TGTGCCAGCAGTTACTCGAGCTCTGGGGCCAACGTCCTGACTTTC. The gene calls are TRBV6-6 and TRBJ2-6; no reliable D call. CDR1 and CDR2 from the germline V gene are MNHNY and SVGAGI (reference sequence). This CDR3 contains 15 residues. Trimming removed 0 bases from V and 0 bases from J, with 3 bases in between.

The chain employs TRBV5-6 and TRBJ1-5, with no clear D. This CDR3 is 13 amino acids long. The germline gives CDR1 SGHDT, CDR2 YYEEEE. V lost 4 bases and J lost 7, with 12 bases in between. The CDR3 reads CASSPGFLQPQHF. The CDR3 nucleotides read TGTGCCAGCAGCCCCGGCTTTCTCCAGCCCCAGCATTTT.

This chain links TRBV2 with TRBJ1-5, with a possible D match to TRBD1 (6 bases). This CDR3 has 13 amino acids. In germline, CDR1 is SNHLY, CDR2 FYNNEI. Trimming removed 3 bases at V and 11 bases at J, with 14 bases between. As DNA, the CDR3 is TGTGCCAGCAGTGAGGGCAGGGGAACAGCCCAGCATTTT. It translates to CASSEGRGTAQHF.

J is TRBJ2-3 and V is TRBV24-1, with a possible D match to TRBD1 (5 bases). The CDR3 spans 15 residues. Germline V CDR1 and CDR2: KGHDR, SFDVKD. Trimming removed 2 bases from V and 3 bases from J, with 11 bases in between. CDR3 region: CATSDSADRTDTQYF. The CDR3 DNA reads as TGTGCCACCAGTGATTCCGCTGACAGAACAGATACGCAGTATTTT.

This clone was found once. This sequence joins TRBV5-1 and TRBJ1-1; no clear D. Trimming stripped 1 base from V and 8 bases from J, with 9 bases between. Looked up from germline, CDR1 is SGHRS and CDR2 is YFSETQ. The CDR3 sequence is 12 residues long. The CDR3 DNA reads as TGCGCCAGCAGCTTGAAGACGGGGGAAGCTTTCTTT. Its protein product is CASSLKTGEAFF.

The CDR3 here is CASSLQGVNTEAFF. CDR3 nucleotides: TGTGCCAGCAGCCTCCAGGGGGTGAACACTGAAGCTTTCTTT. This chain connects TRBV7-8 to TRBJ1-1; 7 bases align to TRBD1. CDR3 length: 14 residues. J gave up 0 bases and V 5 bases, and 3 bases lay outside the gene matches. CDR1 SGHVS and CDR2 FQNEAQ come from the germline V gene.

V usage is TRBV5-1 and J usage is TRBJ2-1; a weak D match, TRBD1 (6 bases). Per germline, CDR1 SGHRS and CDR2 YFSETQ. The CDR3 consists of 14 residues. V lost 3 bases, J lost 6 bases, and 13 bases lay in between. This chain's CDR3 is CASSSTQGTNEQFF. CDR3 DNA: TGCGCCAGCAGCTCAACCCAGGGGACCAATGAGCAGTTCTTC.

The CDR3 sequence: CASSRQWAFF. DNA for the CDR3: TGTGCCAGCAGCCGTCAATGGGCTTTCTTT. The V and J genes are TRBV6-5 and TRBJ1-1; D unclear. Looked up from germline, CDR1 is MNHEY and CDR2 is SVGAGI. V lost 6 bases and J 11 bases, leaving 10 bases between the germline ends. The CDR3 covers 10 residues.

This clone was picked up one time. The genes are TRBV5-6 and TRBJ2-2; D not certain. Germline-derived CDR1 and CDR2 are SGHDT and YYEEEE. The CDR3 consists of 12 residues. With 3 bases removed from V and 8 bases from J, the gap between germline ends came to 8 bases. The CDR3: CASSSQGGELFF. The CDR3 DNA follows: TGTGCCAGCAGCTCGCAAGGAGGGGAGCTGTTTTTT. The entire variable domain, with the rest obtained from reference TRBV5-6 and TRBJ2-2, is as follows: DAGVTQSPTHLIKTRGQQVTLRCSPKSGHDTVSWYQQALGQGPQFIFQYYEEEERQRGNFPDRFSGHQFPNYSSELNVNALLLGDSALYLCASSSQGGELFFGEGSRLTVL.

The CDR3 loop reads CASSYLAGNTEAFF. In DNA form, the CDR3 reads TGTGCCAGCAGTTACTTGGCGGGGAACACTGAAGCTTTCTTT. The chain joins TRBV6-5 to TRBJ1-1, with D unclear. Deletions cut 1 base from V and 1 base from J, with 7 bases between. The CDR3 covers 14 residues. Germline values: CDR1 MNHEY, CDR2 SVGAGI.

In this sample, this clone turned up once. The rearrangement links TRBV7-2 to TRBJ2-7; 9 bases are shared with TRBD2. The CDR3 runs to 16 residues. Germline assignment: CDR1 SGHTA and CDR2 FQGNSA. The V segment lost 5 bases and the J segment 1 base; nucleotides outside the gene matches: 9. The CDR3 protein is CASSNHGSGGSYEQYF. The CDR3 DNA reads TGTGCCAGCAGCAACCACGGTAGCGGGGGTTCCTACGAGCAGTACTTC.

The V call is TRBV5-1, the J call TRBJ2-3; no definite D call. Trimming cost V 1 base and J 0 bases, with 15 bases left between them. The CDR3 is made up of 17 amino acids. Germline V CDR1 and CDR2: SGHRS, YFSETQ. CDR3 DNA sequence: TGCGCCAGCAGCTTGCAGTTGATGACCTCTAGCACAGATACGCAGTATTTT. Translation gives CASSLQLMTSSTDTQYF. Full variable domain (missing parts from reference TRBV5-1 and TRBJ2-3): KAGVTQTPRYLIKTRGQQVTLSCSPISGHRSVSWYQQTPGQGLQFLFEYFSETQRNKGNFPGRFSGRQFSNSRSEMNVSTLELGDSALYLCASSLQLMTSSTDTQYFGPGTRLTVL.

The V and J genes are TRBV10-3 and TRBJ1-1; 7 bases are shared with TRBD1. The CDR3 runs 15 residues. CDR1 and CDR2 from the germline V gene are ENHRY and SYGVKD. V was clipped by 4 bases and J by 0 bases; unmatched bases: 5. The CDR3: CAISGGTALNTEAFF. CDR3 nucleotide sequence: TGTGCCATCAGTGGGGGGACAGCCTTGAACACTGAAGCTTTCTTT.